This section outlines one T cell receptor (beta chain) sequence together with its context. This specimen belongs to a study of blood T cell repertoires in COVID-19. At the level of the study: COVID-19 samples collected from the United States, Italy and Spain covered acute and convalescent phases. PBMCs, B-cell-depleted T cells, or T cells provided the cDNA or gDNA that made up the material.

The CDR3 has 11 amino acids. From germline, CDR1 is SGHTA and CDR2 FQGTGA. V was trimmed by 4 bases and J by 9 bases, leaving 7 bases between them. Methods used by the authors: Estimated nucleated cell counts came from reference gene primer amplification. Assay used: immunoSEQ multiplex PCR; TCRdb lists only in-frame clones, some missing. V, J and clone size are taken as reported in that table, and D and trimming were inferred from the DNA itself. The data contain around 230,000 clones, approximately 83% of them singletons. V and J are TRBV7-3 and TRBJ2-1; D call uncertain. This clonotype was sampled from a man aged 40-49 years with acute or convalescent COVID-19. The sample was peripheral blood. The CDR3 sequence is CASSSSSEQFF. The CDR3 bases are TGTGCCAGCAGCTCCTCGAGTGAGCAGTTCTTC. Complete variable domain (other parts from reference TRBV7-3 and TRBJ2-1): GAGVSQTPSNKVTEKGKYVELRCDPISGHTALYWYRQSLGQGPEFLIYFQGTGAADDSGLPNDRFFAVRPEGSVSTLKIQRTERGDSAVYLCASSSSSEQFFGPGTRLTVL.